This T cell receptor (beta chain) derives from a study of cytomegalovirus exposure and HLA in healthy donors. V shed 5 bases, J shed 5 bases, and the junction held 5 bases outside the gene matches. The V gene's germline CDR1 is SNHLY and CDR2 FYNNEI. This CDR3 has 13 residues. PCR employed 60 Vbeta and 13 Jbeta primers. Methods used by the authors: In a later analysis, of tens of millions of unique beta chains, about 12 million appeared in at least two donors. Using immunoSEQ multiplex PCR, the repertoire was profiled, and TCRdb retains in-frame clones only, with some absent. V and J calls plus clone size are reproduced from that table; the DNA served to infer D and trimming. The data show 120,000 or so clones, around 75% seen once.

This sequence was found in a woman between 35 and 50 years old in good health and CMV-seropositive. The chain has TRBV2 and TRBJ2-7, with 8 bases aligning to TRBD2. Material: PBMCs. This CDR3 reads CASSFREGNEQYF. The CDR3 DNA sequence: TGTGCCAGCAGTTTTCGGGAGGGGAACGAGCAGTACTTC.